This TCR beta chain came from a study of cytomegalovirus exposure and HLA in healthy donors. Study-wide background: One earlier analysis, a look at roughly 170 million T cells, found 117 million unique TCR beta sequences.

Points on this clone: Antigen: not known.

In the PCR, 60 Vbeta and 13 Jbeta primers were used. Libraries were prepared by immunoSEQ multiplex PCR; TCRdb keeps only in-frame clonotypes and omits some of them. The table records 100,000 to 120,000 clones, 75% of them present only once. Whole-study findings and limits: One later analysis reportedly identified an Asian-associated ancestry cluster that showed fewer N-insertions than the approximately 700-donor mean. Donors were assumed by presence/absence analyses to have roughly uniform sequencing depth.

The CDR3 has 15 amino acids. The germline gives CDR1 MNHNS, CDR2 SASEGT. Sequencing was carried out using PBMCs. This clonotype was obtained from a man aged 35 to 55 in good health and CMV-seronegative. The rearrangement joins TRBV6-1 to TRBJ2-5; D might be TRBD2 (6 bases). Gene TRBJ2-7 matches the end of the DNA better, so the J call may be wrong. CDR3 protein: CASSEPGLSSYEQYF. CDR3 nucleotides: TGTGCCAGCAGTGAACCGGGACTTTCCTCCTACGAGCAGTACTTC.